The TCR beta chain under discussion was sequenced for a study of blood T cell repertoires in COVID-19. Turning to the study itself: From the United States, Italy and Spain came samples of acute and convalescent COVID-19. T cells, B-cell-depleted T cells, or PBMCs provided the cDNA or gDNA that served as material.

As originally analysed: Researchers report that nucleated cell counts were estimated from reference gene primer amplification. Profiled with immunoSEQ multiplex PCR; TCRdb holds only in-frame clones, not every one. The V and J calls and clone size come from that table; D and trimming were worked out from the DNA. The sample contains 95,000 to 100,000 clones, roughly 92% of which appear only once. From germline, CDR1 is SGHRS and CDR2 YFSETQ. CDR3 length: 14 residues. V was clipped by 5 bases and J by 10 bases; unmatched bases: 7. This clonotype originated in a man aged 50 to 60 with active COVID-19. The V gene is TRBV5-1, the J gene TRBJ2-1, with 12 bases matching TRBD2. Sequences were obtained from peripheral blood. The CDR3 DNA follows: TGCGCCAGCAGTCCTAGCGGGAGGGCCAGAGAGCAGTTCTTC. Protein product: CASSPSGRAREQFF.